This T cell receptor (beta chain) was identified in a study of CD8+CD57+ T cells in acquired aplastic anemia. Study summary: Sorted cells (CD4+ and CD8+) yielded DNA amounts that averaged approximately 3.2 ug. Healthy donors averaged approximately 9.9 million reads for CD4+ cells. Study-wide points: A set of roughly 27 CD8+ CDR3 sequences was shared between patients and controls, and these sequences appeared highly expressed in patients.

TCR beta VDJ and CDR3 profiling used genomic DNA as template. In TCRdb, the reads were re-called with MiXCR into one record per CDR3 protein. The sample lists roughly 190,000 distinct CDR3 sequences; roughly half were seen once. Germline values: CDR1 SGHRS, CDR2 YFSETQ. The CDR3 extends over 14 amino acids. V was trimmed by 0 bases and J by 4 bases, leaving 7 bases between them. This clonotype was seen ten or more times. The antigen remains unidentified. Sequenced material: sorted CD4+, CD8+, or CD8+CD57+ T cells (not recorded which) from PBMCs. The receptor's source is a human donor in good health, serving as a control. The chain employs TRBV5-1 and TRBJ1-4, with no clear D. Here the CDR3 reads CASSLGQLNEKLFF. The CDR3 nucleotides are TGCGCCAGCAGCTTGGGGCAGCTTAATGAAAAACTGTTTTTT.